This T cell receptor (beta chain) was sequenced in a study of Ad26.COV2.S vaccination and SARS-CoV-2 variants. Treatment reported: approximately 18 received Ad26.COV2.S at low or high dose, single or two shots; 5 received placebo; per-sample allocation not given. Sampling was performed 63 days after the first vaccine or placebo injection. As concerns this clone: As yet, its antigen is unknown.

Data came from immunoSEQ multiplex PCR; TCRdb stores just in-frame clones and leaves some out. The sample includes 250,000 to 300,000 clones, 87% of them seen just once. General study findings and limits: Possible underestimation of total T cell responses by the TCR breadth and depth analyses was noted.

The source material was peripheral blood, sampled in a trial of Ad26.COV2.S vaccine versus placebo. The receptor comes from a person aged 18-65 years who received the Ad26.COV2.S COVID-19 vaccine or a placebo.

CDR3 nucleotides: TGTGCCAGCAGCTTGGGGGGATCTCGGCCTGAAGCTTTCTTT. Protein sequence: CASSLGGSRPEAFF. The chain joins TRBV11-1 to TRBJ1-1; TRBD1 is a possible D gene (5 bases). Germline-derived CDR1 and CDR2 are SGHAT and FQDESV (reference sequence). The CDR3 is made up of 14 amino acids. Trimming took off 3 bases at V and 6 bases at J, with 14 bases between the two ends.